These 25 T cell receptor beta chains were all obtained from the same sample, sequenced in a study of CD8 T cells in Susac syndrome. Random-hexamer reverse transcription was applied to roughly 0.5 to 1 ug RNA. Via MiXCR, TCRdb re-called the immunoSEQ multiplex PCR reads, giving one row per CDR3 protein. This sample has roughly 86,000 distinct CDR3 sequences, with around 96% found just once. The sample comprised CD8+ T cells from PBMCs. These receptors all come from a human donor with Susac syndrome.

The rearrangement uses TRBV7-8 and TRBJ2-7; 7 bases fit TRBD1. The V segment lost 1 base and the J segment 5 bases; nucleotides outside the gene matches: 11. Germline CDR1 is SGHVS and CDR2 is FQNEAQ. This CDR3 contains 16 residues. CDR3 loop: CASSLVLTGVSNEQYF. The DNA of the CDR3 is TGTGCCAGCAGCTTAGTACTTACAGGGGTGAGCAACGAGCAGTACTTC.

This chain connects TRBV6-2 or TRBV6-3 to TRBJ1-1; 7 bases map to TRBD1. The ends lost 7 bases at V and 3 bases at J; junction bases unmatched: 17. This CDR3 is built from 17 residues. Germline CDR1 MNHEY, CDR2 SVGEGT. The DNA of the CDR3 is TGTGCCAGCAATCGGAGGATGGCAGGGGGGGTTGACACTGAAGCTTTCTTT. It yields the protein CASNRRMAGGVDTEAFF.

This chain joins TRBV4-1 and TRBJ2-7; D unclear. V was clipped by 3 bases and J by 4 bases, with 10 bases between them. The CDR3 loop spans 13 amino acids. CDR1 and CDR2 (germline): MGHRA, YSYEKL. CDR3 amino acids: CASSQATLYEQYF. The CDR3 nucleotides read TGCGCCAGCAGCCAGGCGACCTTATACGAGCAGTACTTC.

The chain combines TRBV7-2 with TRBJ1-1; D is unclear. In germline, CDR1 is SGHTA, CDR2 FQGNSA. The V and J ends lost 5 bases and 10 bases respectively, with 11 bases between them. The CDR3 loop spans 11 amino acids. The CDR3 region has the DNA TGTGCCAGCAGCCCTCTCGTGTCAGCTTTCTTT. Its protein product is CASSPLVSAFF.

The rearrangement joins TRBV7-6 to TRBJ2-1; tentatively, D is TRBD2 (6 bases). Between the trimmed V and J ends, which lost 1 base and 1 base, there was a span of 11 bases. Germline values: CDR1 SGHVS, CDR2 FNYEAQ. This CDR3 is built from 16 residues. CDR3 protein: CASSLGGARSYNEQFF. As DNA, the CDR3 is TGTGCCAGCAGCTTAGGCGGGGCACGGTCCTACAATGAGCAGTTCTTC.

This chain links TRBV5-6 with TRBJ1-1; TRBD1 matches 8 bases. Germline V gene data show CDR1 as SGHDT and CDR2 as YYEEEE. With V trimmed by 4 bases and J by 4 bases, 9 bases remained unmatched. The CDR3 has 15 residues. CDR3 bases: TGTGCCAGCAGCCGTCCGACAGGGGAGGCCACTGAAGCTTTCTTT. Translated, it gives CASSRPTGEATEAFF.

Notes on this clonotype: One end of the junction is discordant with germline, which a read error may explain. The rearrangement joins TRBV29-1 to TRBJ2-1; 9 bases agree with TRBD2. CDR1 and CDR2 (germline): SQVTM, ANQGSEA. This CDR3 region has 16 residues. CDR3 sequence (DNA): TGCAGCGTGGAAGACGCAAGCGGGGGGTCCTACAATGAGCAGTTCTTC. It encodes CSVEDASGGSYNEQFF.

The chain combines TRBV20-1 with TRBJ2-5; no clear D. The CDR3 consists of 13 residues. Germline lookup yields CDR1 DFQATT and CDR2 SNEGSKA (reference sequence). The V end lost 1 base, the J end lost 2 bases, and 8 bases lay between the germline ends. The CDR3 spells CSARGQGQETQYF. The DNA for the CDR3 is TGCAGTGCTAGAGGTCAAGGGCAAGAGACCCAGTACTTC.

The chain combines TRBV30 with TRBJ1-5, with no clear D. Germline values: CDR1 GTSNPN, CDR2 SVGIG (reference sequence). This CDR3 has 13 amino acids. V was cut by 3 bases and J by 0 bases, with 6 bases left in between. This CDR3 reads CAWSEHSNQPQHF. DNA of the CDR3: TGTGCCTGGAGCGAACATAGCAATCAGCCCCAGCATTTT.

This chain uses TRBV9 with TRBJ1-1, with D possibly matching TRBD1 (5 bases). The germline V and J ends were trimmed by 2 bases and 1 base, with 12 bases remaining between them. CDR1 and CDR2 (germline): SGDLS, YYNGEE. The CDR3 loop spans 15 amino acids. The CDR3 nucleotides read TGTGCCAGCAGCGTCGCACTTACAGGGAACACTGAAGCTTTCTTT. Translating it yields CASSVALTGNTEAFF. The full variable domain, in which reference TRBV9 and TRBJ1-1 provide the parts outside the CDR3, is DSGVTQTPKHLITATGQRVTLRCSPRSGDLSVYWYQQSLDQGLQFLIQYYNGEERAKGNILERFSAQQFPDLHSELNLSSLELGDSALYFCASSVALTGNTEAFFGQGTRLTVV.

The CDR3 protein is CASSVTGYGEQYF. CDR3 bases: TGTGCCAGCAGCGTTACGGGTTACGGCGAGCAGTACTTC. The chain links TRBV9 to TRBJ2-7; D is unclear. The CDR3 totals 13 residues. Germline-derived CDR1 and CDR2 are SGDLS and YYNGEE. Trimming shortened V by 2 bases and J by 6 bases, and 12 bases separated the two germline ends.

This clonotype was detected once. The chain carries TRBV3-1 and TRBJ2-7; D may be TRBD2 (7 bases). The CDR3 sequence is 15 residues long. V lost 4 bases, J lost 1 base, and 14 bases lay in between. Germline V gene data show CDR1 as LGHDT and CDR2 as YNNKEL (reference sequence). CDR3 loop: CASSPFGRGSYEQYF. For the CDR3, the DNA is TGTGCCAGCAGCCCCTTTGGGAGGGGGTCCTACGAGCAGTACTTC.

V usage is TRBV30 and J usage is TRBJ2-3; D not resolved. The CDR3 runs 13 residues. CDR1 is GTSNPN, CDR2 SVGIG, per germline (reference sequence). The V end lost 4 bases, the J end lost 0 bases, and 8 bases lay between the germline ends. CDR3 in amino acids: CAWNQGSTDTQYF. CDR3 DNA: TGTGCCTGGAACCAAGGTAGCACAGATACGCAGTATTTT.

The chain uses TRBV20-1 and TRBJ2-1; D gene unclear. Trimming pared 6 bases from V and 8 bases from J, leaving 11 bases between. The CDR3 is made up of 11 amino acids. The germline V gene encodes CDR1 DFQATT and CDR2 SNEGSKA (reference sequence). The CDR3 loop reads CSAQTQDEQFF. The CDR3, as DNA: TGCAGTGCCCAAACCCAGGATGAGCAGTTCTTC.

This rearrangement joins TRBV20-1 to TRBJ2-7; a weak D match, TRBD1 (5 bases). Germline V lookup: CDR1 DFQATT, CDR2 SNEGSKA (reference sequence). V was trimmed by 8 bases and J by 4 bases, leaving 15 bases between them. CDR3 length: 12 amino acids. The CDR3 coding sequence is TGCAGTTTGGGGCAGGATGTGTACGAGCAGTACTTC. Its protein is CSLGQDVYEQYF.

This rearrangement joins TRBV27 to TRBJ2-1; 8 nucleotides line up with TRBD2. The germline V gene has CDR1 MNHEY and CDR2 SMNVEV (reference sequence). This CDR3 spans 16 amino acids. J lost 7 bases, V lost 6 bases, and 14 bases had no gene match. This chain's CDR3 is CASSRPPGGPINEQFF. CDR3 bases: TGTGCCAGCAGCCGCCCTCCGGGGGGGCCAATTAATGAGCAGTTCTTC.

The CDR3 DNA reads TGTGCCAGCAGTTTACGTTTGGACAGGGATATTGGCTACACCTTC. Translation: CASSLRLDRDIGYTF. This chain connects TRBV27 to TRBJ1-2, with TRBD1 identical over 8 bases. Germline V gene data show CDR1 as MNHEY and CDR2 as SMNVEV (reference sequence). With V trimmed by 2 bases and J by 7 bases, 9 bases remained unmatched. This CDR3 comprises 15 residues.

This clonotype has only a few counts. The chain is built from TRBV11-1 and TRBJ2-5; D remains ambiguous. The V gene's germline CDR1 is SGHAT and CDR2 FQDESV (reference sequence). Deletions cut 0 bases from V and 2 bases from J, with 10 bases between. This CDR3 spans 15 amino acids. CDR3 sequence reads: CASSLAQAAQETQYF. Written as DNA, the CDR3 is TGTGCCAGCAGCTTAGCGCAGGCAGCTCAAGAGACCCAGTACTTC.

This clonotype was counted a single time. CDR3 bases: TGTGCCAGCAGTATGAAAGGGACCTACGAGCAGTACTTC. This translates into CASSMKGTYEQYF. J is TRBJ2-7 and V is TRBV28; D is unresolved. The CDR3 totals 13 residues. V was shortened by 5 bases and J by 2 bases, with 10 bases between the two germline ends. Germline lookup yields CDR1 MDHEN and CDR2 SYDVKM.

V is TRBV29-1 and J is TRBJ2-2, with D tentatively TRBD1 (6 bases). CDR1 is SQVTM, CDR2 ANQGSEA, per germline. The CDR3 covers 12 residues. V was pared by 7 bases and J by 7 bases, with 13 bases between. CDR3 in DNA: TGCAGCGGGGGACATAACGGCGGGGAGCTGTTTTTT. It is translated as CSGGHNGGELFF.

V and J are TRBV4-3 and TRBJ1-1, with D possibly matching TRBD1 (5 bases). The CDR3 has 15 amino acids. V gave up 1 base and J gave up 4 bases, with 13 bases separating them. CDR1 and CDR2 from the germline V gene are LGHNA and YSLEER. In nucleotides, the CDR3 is TGCGCCAGCAGCCAAGTTGGCAGAAGGGGCACTGAAGCTTTCTTT. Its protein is CASSQVGRRGTEAFF.

CDR3 region: CASGKGYTGELFF. In DNA, the CDR3 is TGTGCCTCAGGCAAGGGTTACACCGGGGAGCTGTTTTTT. The V call is TRBV11-2, the J call TRBJ2-2; no clear D gene. The CDR3 runs 13 residues. CDR1 SGHAT and CDR2 FQNNGV come from the germline V gene. V dropped 11 bases and J dropped 3 bases, with 13 bases sitting between them.

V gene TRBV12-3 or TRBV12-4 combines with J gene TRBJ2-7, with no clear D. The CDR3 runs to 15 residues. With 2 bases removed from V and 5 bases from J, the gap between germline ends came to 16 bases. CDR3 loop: CASSLLRSSGNEQYF. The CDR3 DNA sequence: TGTGCCAGCAGTTTATTACGGTCCTCTGGGAACGAGCAGTACTTC.

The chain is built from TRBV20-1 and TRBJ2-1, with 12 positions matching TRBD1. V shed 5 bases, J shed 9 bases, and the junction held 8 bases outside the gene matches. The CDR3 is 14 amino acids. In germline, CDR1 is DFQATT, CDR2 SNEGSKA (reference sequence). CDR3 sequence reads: CSAEPGQGAREQFF. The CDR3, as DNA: TGCAGTGCTGAACCGGGACAGGGGGCGCGTGAGCAGTTCTTC.

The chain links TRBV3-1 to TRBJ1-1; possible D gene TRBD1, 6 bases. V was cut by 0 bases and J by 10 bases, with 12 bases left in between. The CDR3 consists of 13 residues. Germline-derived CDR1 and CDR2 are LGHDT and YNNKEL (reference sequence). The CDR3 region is CASSQDRKGGAFF. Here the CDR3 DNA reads TGTGCCAGCAGCCAAGATCGTAAAGGGGGAGCTTTCTTT.